The 8 T cell receptor beta chains listed next were all sequenced from one sample in a study of patients and donors after allogeneic stem cell transplantation (dated by TCRdb to 2020 to 2021). Library prep was done by RT-PCR. Sequencing was carried out with a NextSeq 550. In TCRdb, the public reads were trimmed at Q25 with fastp and aligned with MiXCR, with productive beta chains retained. Each entry merges the rows of one CDR3 protein and shows their most common DNA and genes. Present in this sample are about 960,000 distinct CDR3 sequences, about a sixth of which were seen just once. The ten largest clones represent roughly 6% of the sample. Sequenced material: blood, either unsorted or a sorted T cell fraction (not recorded which). All receptors come from a human donor who was either an allogeneic HSCT recipient or a stem cell or donor lymphocyte infusion donor (not recorded which). It is not recorded whose cells these are; they may come from a transplant donor.

The table lists this clonotype with many counts. The chain combines TRBV12-3 or TRBV12-4 with TRBJ1-4, with TRBD1 matching over 9 bases. J lost 8 bases, V lost 5 bases, and 9 bases had no gene match. This CDR3 comprises 15 residues. The CDR3, as DNA: TGTGCCAGCAGTACTCACAGGGGGCCAGGGGAAAAACTGTTTTTT. It yields the protein CASSTHRGPGEKLFF.

Notes on this clonotype: The final CDR3 position lacks the conserved phenylalanine or tryptophan, pointing to a likely read error. V and J are TRBV12-3 or TRBV12-4 and TRBJ1-2; the match to TRBD1 covers 7 bases. The V segment lost 2 bases and the J segment 2 bases; nucleotides outside the gene matches: 2. The CDR3 extends over 14 amino acids. The CDR3 reads CASSLRDRNYGYTL. As DNA, the CDR3 is TGTGCCAGCAGTTTACGGGACAGAAACTATGGCTACACCCTC.

J is TRBJ2-1 and V is TRBV7-2; perhaps TRBD2 as D (6 bases). This CDR3 has 14 amino acids. Per the germline V gene, CDR1 is SGHTA and CDR2 is FQGNSA. V was trimmed by 2 bases and J by 10 bases, leaving 15 bases between them. The CDR3 loop is CASSLTSSGLEQFF. The CDR3 DNA reads TGTGCCAGCAGCTTAACTAGCTCGGGCTTGGAGCAGTTCTTC. Using reference TRBV7-2 and TRBJ2-1 for the parts outside the CDR3, the full variable domain is GAGVSQSPSNKVTEKGKDVELRCDPISGHTALYWYRQSLGQGLEFLIYFQGNSAPDKSGLPSDRFSAERTGGSVSTLTIQRTQQEDSAVYLCASSLTSSGLEQFFGPGTRLTVL.

This clonotype appeared many times. The gene calls are TRBV20-1 and TRBJ2-3, with 11 bases that match TRBD2. Germline CDR1 is DFQATT and CDR2 is SNEGSKA (reference sequence). V lost 5 bases and J lost 4; bases outside the gene matches: 8. The CDR3 covers 15 residues. The CDR3: CSAGDLAGGADTQYF. Written as DNA, the CDR3 is TGCAGTGCTGGTGACCTAGCGGGAGGAGCAGATACGCAGTATTTT.

Ten or more counts support this clonotype. V usage is TRBV12-3 or TRBV12-4 and J usage is TRBJ1-1; 8 nucleotides align to TRBD1. The CDR3 is made up of 17 amino acids. V lost 6 bases, J lost 0 bases, and 12 bases stayed unmatched. For the CDR3, the DNA is TGTGCCAGCAGCCTCCAGGGGGCGAGCGGCCTGAACACTGAAGCTTTCTTT. This sequence encodes CASSLQGASGLNTEAFF.

This chain uses TRBV12-3 or TRBV12-4 with TRBJ2-7; 9 positions agree with TRBD1. After removal of 5 bases from V and 3 bases from J, the junction contained 8 bases not matched to a gene. The CDR3 is 15 amino acids. The CDR3 protein is CASSVSGTGIYEQYF. In DNA form, the CDR3 reads TGTGCCAGCAGTGTCTCCGGGACAGGGATCTACGAGCAGTACTTC.

This clonotype showed up just a few times. The V gene is TRBV20-1, the J gene TRBJ2-1, with D maybe TRBD2 (6 bases). Between the trimmed V and J ends, which lost 2 bases and 2 bases, there was a span of 10 bases. CDR1 and CDR2 (germline): DFQATT, SNEGSKA (reference sequence). The CDR3 is made up of 14 amino acids. This chain's CDR3 is CSARRLETYNEQFF. The CDR3 DNA follows: TGCAGTGCTAGAAGACTAGAAACCTACAATGAGCAGTTCTTC.

The chain links TRBV6-1 to TRBJ2-4, with D unclear. Germline CDR1 reads MNHNS; CDR2 reads SASEGT. This CDR3 has 14 amino acids. V lost 8 bases to trimming and J lost 0 bases, with 11 bases between them. The CDR3 nucleotides read TGTGCCAGCGGAATACCTCTAGCCAAAAACATTCAGTACTTC. It codes for CASGIPLAKNIQYF.